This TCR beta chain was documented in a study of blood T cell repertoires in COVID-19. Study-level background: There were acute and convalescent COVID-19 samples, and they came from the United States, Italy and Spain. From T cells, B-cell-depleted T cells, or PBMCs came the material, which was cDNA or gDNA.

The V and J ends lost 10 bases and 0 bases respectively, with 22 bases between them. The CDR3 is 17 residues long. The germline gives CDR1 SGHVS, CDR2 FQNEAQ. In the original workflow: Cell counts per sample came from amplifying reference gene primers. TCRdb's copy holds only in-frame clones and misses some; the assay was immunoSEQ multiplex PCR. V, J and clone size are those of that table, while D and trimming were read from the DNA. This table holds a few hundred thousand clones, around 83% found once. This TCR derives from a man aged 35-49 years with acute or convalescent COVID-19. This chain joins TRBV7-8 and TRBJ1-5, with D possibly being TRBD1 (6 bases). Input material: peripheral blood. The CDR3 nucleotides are TGTGCCAACCCGACAGGAGCCGACAGCTATAGCAATCAGCCCCAGCATTTT. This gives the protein CANPTGADSYSNQPQHF.